This T cell receptor beta chain was recovered during a study of T cell responses to AZD1222 COVID-19 vaccine. Overall study findings and caveats: Most donors were white British and more were female, and clonal diversity was possibly underestimated.

TCRdb's table, derived via immunoSEQ multiplex PCR, lists solely in-frame clones and lacks some. This table holds about 160,000 clones, about 90% found once. Comment on this clone: Its specificity is not known.

The source was peripheral blood, collected on day 0 of MenACWY control vaccination. This clonotype was obtained from an adult in good health.

CDR3 DNA sequence: TGTGCCAGCAGTTACTCGAGCGGCTCCGGAACTGAAGCTTTCTTT. It is translated as CASSYSSGSGTEAFF. The V gene is TRBV6-5, the J gene TRBJ1-1; no firm D call. The CDR3 has 15 residues. V was cut by 0 bases and J by 5 bases, with 13 bases left in between. Germline assignment: CDR1 MNHEY and CDR2 SVGAGI.